Below, 14 T cell receptor beta chains from the same sample are listed, as sequenced in a study of blood T cell repertoires in COVID-19. This table comes from immunoSEQ multiplex PCR, and its TCRdb copy is limited to in-frame clones, with some not included. Of 55,000 to 65,000 clones in the sample, 70% to 90% were seen once. Sequenced input: peripheral blood. Receptor source: a man in his 60s with COVID-19, enrolled during active disease.

The rearrangement joins TRBV29-1 to TRBJ2-1; 10 nucleotides align to TRBD2. J was trimmed by 10 bases and V by 7 bases; bases with no gene match: 25. The CDR3 runs 18 residues. Germline assignment: CDR1 SQVTM and CDR2 ANQGSEA. For the CDR3, the DNA is TGCAGCGCCGATGGCCTAGCGGGAGAAAAGTGGTTTGGTGACGAGCAGTTCTTC. Residues: CSADGLAGEKWFGDEQFF.

The rearrangement links TRBV5-6 to TRBJ2-1; D might be TRBD1 (6 bases). This CDR3 has 14 residues. V lost 4 bases and J 9 bases, leaving 17 bases between the germline ends. Germline-derived CDR1 and CDR2 are SGHDT and YYEEEE. The chain's CDR3 is CASSRPLQGIEQFF. The CDR3, as DNA: TGTGCCAGCAGCCGACCGCTACAGGGCATTGAGCAGTTCTTC.

This clone has more than one count but fewer than ten. V and J are TRBV9 and TRBJ2-2; tentative D call: TRBD1 (6 bases). The germline CDR1 and CDR2 sequences are SGDLS and YYNGEE. CDR3 length: 13 residues. The germline V and J ends were trimmed by 3 bases and 6 bases, with 9 bases remaining between them. The chain's CDR3 is CASSAPGAGELFF. In DNA form, the CDR3 reads TGTGCCAGCAGCGCCCCAGGGGCCGGGGAGCTGTTTTTT.

The rearrangement uses TRBV4-1 and TRBJ1-2, with 8 bases identical to TRBD1. CDR1 and CDR2 from the germline V gene are MGHRA and YSYEKL. V lost 0 bases and J lost 5; bases outside the gene matches: 5. The CDR3 is made up of 15 amino acids. CDR3 in amino acids: CASSQDRDRPYGYTF. CDR3 DNA sequence: TGCGCCAGCAGCCAAGACCGGGACAGGCCTTATGGCTACACCTTC.

The CDR3 here is CASSRRRDRVYNEQFF. DNA for the CDR3: TGTGCCAGCAGCCGGCGGCGTGACAGAGTTTACAATGAGCAGTTCTTC. The gene calls are TRBV5-4 and TRBJ2-1, with a weak D call TRBD1 (5 bases). The germline CDR1 and CDR2 sequences are SGHNT and YYREEE (reference sequence). Trimming stripped 4 bases from V and 4 bases from J, with 18 bases between. The CDR3 length is 16 residues.

This clone was recorded a few times. CDR3 DNA: TGTGCCAGCAGCGGACAGGGGGATTTGAATGGCTACACCTTC. It is translated as CASSGQGDLNGYTF. This sequence joins TRBV7-9 and TRBJ1-2, with 10 positions matching TRBD1. This CDR3 has 14 residues. Germline CDR1 reads SEHNR; CDR2 reads FQNEAQ (reference sequence). V lost 5 bases to trimming and J lost 6 bases; unmatched junction nucleotides: 6. Drawing the rest from reference TRBV7-9 and TRBJ1-2, the complete variable domain is DTGVSQNPRHKITKRGQNVTFRCDPISEHNRLYWYRQTLGQGPEFLTYFQNEAQLEKSRLLSDRFSAERPKGSFSTLEIQRTEQGDSAMYLCASSGQGDLNGYTFGSGTRLTVV.

CDR3 region: CASSPRGGTQETQYF. CDR3 nucleotide sequence: TGTGCCAGCAGTCCACGCGGCGGGACTCAAGAGACCCAGTACTTC. The chain employs TRBV27 and TRBJ2-5, with a weak D call TRBD2 (6 bases). The CDR3 runs 15 residues. The V gene lost 5 bases and the J gene lost 2 bases, with 15 bases spanning the gap. Germline assignment: CDR1 MNHEY and CDR2 SMNVEV (reference sequence).

V and J are TRBV2 and TRBJ2-3, with a weak D call TRBD2 (6 bases). The germline V gene encodes CDR1 SNHLY and CDR2 FYNNEI. V was cut by 7 bases and J by 14 bases, with 19 bases left in between. The CDR3 contains 12 residues. CDR3 sequence (DNA): TGTGCCAGCACGGAAGGGACTCAGTTTTTGTATTTT. This encodes CASTEGTQFLYF.

The chain combines TRBV19 with TRBJ1-1; 7 bases fit TRBD1. V was clipped by 4 bases and J by 0 bases; unmatched bases: 8. CDR3 size: 16 residues. The germline V gene has CDR1 LNHDA and CDR2 SQIVND (reference sequence). The CDR3 coding sequence is TGTGCCAGTAGTAAACAGGGGCTGGGCATGAACACTGAAGCTTTCTTT. It encodes CASSKQGLGMNTEAFF.

This chain links TRBV15 with TRBJ2-4; unclear D gene. Trimming left V 0 bases short and J 1 base short, with 19 bases between. Germline assignment: CDR1 LNHNV and CDR2 YYDKDF (reference sequence). This CDR3 comprises 19 residues. The CDR3 nucleotides are TGTGCCACCAGCAGAGATGCAGGCACATCGGATGGGGCCAAAAACATTCAGTACTTC. Translation: CATSRDAGTSDGAKNIQYF.

The CDR3 DNA reads TGCAGCGTTAACAGGGGCAAAAACACTGAAGCTTTCTTT. Its translation: CSVNRGKNTEAFF. The genes are TRBV29-1 and TRBJ1-1; 7 bases agree with TRBD1. CDR1 SQVTM and CDR2 ANQGSEA come from the germline V gene. The CDR3 is made up of 13 amino acids. V dropped 5 bases and J dropped 2; count of bases not matched to a gene: 5.

V usage is TRBV6-1 and J usage is TRBJ1-1; 7 bases map to TRBD1. This CDR3 contains 13 residues. Germline V gene lookup returns CDR1 MNHNS and CDR2 SASEGT. J gave up 7 bases and V 2 bases, and 4 bases lay outside the gene matches. CDR3 sequence reads: CASSEHRGGEAFF. The DNA of the CDR3 is TGTGCCAGCAGTGAACACAGGGGCGGTGAAGCTTTCTTT.

The chain couples TRBV27 to TRBJ2-7; 8 positions match TRBD2. From germline, CDR1 is MNHEY and CDR2 SMNVEV (reference sequence). This CDR3 is 17 amino acids long. V dropped 5 bases and J dropped 1; count of bases not matched to a gene: 13. The CDR3 sequence: CASSLKVRLAGSYEQYF. Here the CDR3 DNA reads TGTGCCAGCAGTCTTAAGGTCCGATTAGCGGGATCCTACGAGCAGTACTTC.

The chain recombines TRBV15 with TRBJ2-2; 9 nucleotides match TRBD1. The CDR3 runs 17 residues. J was trimmed by 2 bases and V by 0 bases; bases with no gene match: 4. CDR1 is LNHNV, CDR2 YYDKDF, per germline (reference sequence). CDR3 protein: CATSRDHTGGNTGELFF. CDR3 DNA sequence: TGTGCCACCAGCAGAGATCATACAGGGGGCAACACCGGGGAGCTGTTTTTT.